Sequencing of this TCR beta chain was carried out in a study of spatial heterogeneity in lung cancer. As for the study in general: Alpha-chain sequences were consistently detected less often than beta-chain sequences. Across the raw uncorrected reads, a unique TCR and UMI combination was observed, on average, more than ten times.

Time point here: sample taken at primary tumor resection. Unsorted whole RNA from tumor, nontumor lung or frozen PBMC underwent sequencing. Individual TCR cDNA molecules each bore their own unique molecular identifier. Via MiXCR, TCRdb re-called the 5' RACE reads, giving one row per CDR3 protein. Of under 7,000 distinct CDR3 sequences in the sample, 7.5% to 9% were seen once. CDR1 is SGHTS and CDR2 is YDEGEE in the germline V gene. V lost 6 bases to trimming and J lost 4 bases, with 13 bases between them. The CDR3 is 13 residues long. The chain couples TRBV5-8 to TRBJ2-5; TRBD2 might be the D (5 bases). The receptor comes from a female donor with early-stage non-small cell lung cancer. Sequences were derived from normal lung tissue next to the tumor, sampled at surgery. The CDR3 region is CASIPDLSETQYF. The CDR3 DNA reads TGTGCCAGCATCCCGGACTTATCAGAGACCCAGTACTTC.